This T cell receptor beta chain was found in a study of shared T cell receptors in the human thymus. Here immunoSEQ multiplex PCR was the method, and the copy in TCRdb shows in-frame clones only, minus some. Counted here are more than 550,000 clones, approximately 85% occurring once; the ten biggest clones make up around 0.0099%. The CDR3 has 15 residues. The V end lost 6 bases, the J end lost 5 bases, and 19 bases lay between the germline ends. CDR1 MNHEY and CDR2 SMNVEV come from the germline V gene (reference sequence). In addition, the sample was reused for a study of human thymus T cells. That report notes: During corrective heart surgery, resections were taken, and the thymus tissue came from them.

What was sequenced was thymocytes. The TCR sequence derives from a girl under three years old with a congenital heart defect. This chain links TRBV27 with TRBJ1-1; possible D gene TRBD1, 5 bases. CDR3 protein: CASSDKWGGRTEAFF. The CDR3 DNA reads TGTGCCAGCAGCGACAAATGGGGGGGTAGGACTGAAGCTTTCTTT.